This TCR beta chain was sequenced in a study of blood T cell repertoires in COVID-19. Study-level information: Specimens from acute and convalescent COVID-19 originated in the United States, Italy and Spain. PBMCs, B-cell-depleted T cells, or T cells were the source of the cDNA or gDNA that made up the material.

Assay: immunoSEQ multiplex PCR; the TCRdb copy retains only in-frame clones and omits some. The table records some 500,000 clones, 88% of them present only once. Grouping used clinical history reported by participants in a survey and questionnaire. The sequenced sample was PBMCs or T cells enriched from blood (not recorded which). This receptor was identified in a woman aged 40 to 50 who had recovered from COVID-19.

The CDR3 protein is CASSQDSTEAFF. The CDR3, as DNA: TGTGCCAGCAGCCAGGACAGCACTGAAGCTTTCTTT. The chain joins TRBV7-8 to TRBJ1-1; possibly TRBD1 for D (6 bases). Trimming shortened V by 5 bases and J by 4 bases, and 8 bases separated the two germline ends. The CDR3 length is 12 residues. Germline CDR1 SGHVS, CDR2 FQNEAQ.